The entry that follows covers one T cell receptor (beta chain) sequence. What it binds is unknown. A much larger clonotype is one base distant, so this may be a read error. From roughly 21-30 mg of unsorted bulk tissue, DNA and RNA were co-extracted together. Patients underwent surgical resection for primary liver carcinoma. The researchers produced TCR beta cDNA from approximately 460 ng total RNA with a constant-region primer. Library construction for TCR beta comprised three nested multiplex PCR rounds performed with slightly modified ARM-PCR. For around 10 cycles apiece, the opening two PCR rounds ran with TRBV1-TRBV30 forward primers and a C-beta reverse primer. TCRdb passed the multiplex PCR reads through MiXCR, listing each CDR3 protein once. The table has over 100,000 distinct CDR3 sequences, around 65% seen once. This record belongs to a study of tumor-infiltrating lymphocytes in primary liver carcinoma. The wider study: Men as well as women, aged 30 to 69 years, made up the patients. Study conclusions and caveats: Tumors reached a significantly greater top-250-clone fraction than blood did (p = 0.039).

This CDR3 contains 13 residues. Trimming removed 8 bases from V and 8 bases from J, with 16 bases in between. Germline V CDR1 and CDR2: MDHEN, SYDVKM. The TCR was taken from an older woman with primary liver carcinoma and hepatitis B virus infection. This chain links TRBV28 with TRBJ2-1, with no clear D. The sample was tumor-adjacent normal liver tissue. CDR3 sequence: CASGPLLRHEQFF. CDR3 DNA: TGTGCCAGCGGTCCATTATTGCGTCATGAGCAGTTCTTC.